Shown below are 6 T cell receptor beta chains from a single sample sequenced in a study of cytomegalovirus exposure and HLA in healthy donors. Vbeta (60) and Jbeta (13) primers were used in the PCR. TCRdb's table, derived via immunoSEQ multiplex PCR, lists solely in-frame clones and lacks some. The repertoire holds some 150,000 clones, with around 80% as singletons. The sample taken for sequencing was PBMCs. These receptors came from a woman in her twenties or thirties in good health and CMV-seropositive.

This rearrangement joins TRBV10-2 to TRBJ2-7; 7 positions agree with TRBD2. Germline V gene sequence: CDR1 WSHSY, CDR2 SAAADI. The J segment lost 6 bases and the V segment lost 0 bases, leaving 8 bases of the junction unmatched. This CDR3 spans 15 amino acids. CDR3 protein: CASSESGLVSPEQYF. In DNA, the CDR3 is TGCGCCAGCAGTGAGTCTGGACTAGTCTCTCCCGAGCAGTACTTC.

The chain is built from TRBV7-9 and TRBJ1-2; 8 positions agree with TRBD1. The V and J ends lost 2 bases and 4 bases, in that order; junction bases with no gene match: 6. The CDR3 is 15 residues long. From germline, CDR1 is SEHNR and CDR2 FQNEAQ (reference sequence). CDR3 sequence (DNA): TGTGCCAGCAGCTTATTGGACAGGGAAAGCTATGGCTACACCTTC. Amino acids: CASSLLDRESYGYTF.

The chain couples TRBV7-8 to TRBJ2-7; 8 bases fit TRBD1. Per the germline V gene, CDR1 is SGHVS and CDR2 is FQNEAQ. V shed 4 bases, J shed 6 bases, and the junction held 5 bases outside the gene matches. This CDR3 region has 13 residues. The CDR3 DNA reads as TGTGCCAGCAGCTATCCCAGGGGGCGCGAGCAGTACTTC. Translated: CASSYPRGREQYF.

The V gene is TRBV5-6, the J gene TRBJ1-1; a possible D gene is TRBD1 (5 bases). CDR1 SGHDT and CDR2 YYEEEE come from the germline V gene. The CDR3 loop spans 15 amino acids. The ends were cut back, 2 bases at V and 6 bases at J, with 17 bases in the middle. Here the CDR3 reads CASSFVGAALAEAFF. CDR3 nucleotide sequence: TGTGCCAGCAGCTTCGTAGGGGCCGCGCTAGCTGAAGCTTTCTTT.

The J gene is TRBJ1-2, the V gene TRBV29-1; 8 nucleotides line up with TRBD1. The germline CDR1 and CDR2 sequences are SQVTM and ANQGSEA. The V gene end was trimmed by 3 bases and the J gene end by 0 bases; junction bases not matched to a gene: 9. The CDR3 spans 16 residues. The CDR3 sequence is CSVDDRGAGSNYGYTF. The CDR3 bases are TGCAGCGTTGATGACAGGGGCGCGGGCTCTAACTATGGCTACACCTTC.

The CDR3 sequence is CASSPGQVVSYEQYF. The CDR3 coding sequence is TGTGCCAGCTCACCCGGACAGGTCGTCTCCTACGAGCAGTACTTC. This sequence joins TRBV18 and TRBJ2-7; 7 bases line up with TRBD1. CDR3 length: 15 residues. Germline lookup yields CDR1 KGHSH and CDR2 LQKENI. Losses at the gene ends were 3 bases for V and 0 bases for J; bases not matched to a gene: 5. Full variable domain (remainder filled in from reference TRBV18 and TRBJ2-7): NAGVMQNPRHLVRRRGQEARLRCSPMKGHSHVYWYRQLPEEGLKFMVYLQKENIIDESGMPKERFSAEFPKEGPSILRIQQVVRGDSAAYFCASSPGQVVSYEQYFGPGTRLTVT.